Listed below are T cell receptor beta chains from one sample, sequenced in a study of control samples from healthy donors and cancer patients. Some clones are missing from TCRdb's copy, which holds only in-frame ones; the method was immunoSEQ multiplex PCR. The sample consists of some 120,000 clones, more than 70% of them appearing once. What was sequenced was blood. Receptors were obtained from a man aged 55 to 69 in good health. The CDR3 runs from the conserved cysteine through the conserved F or W. Fields, in order: clone size, J gene, D gene, V gene, CDR3 protein, CDR3 DNA. The D gene is left open where the match is weak. The listing skips clone size in some rows; elsewhere it reads once, few, many or a size class.

size: -; J: TRBJ2-3; D: TRBD2; V: TRBV5-1; CDR3: CASSLDQIRGADTQYF; DNA: TGCGCCAGCAGCTTGGACCAGATCCGGGGGGCAGATACGCAGTATTTT
size: -; J: TRBJ2-4; D: -; V: TRBV18; CDR3: CASSVDRVAKNIQYF; DNA: TGTGCCAGCTCGGTGGACAGAGTAGCCAAAAACATTCAGTACTTC
size: -; J: TRBJ2-2; D: -; V: TRBV19; CDR3: CASRPVGVLAGELFF; DNA: TGTGCCAGTAGGCCGGTGGGGGTTTTAGCCGGGGAGCTGTTTTTT
size: -; J: TRBJ2-2; D: TRBD2; V: TRBV28; CDR3: CASSELGGAGTGELFF; DNA: TGTGCCAGCAGTGAACTCGGGGGGGCGGGCACCGGGGAGCTGTTTTTT
size: -; J: TRBJ1-4; D: TRBD1; V: TRBV19; CDR3: CASNEGQGRKLFF; DNA: TGTGCCAGTAATGAGGGACAGGGGAGGAAACTGTTTTTT
size: few; J: TRBJ1-2; D: TRBD1; V: TRBV18; CDR3: CASSPGRGINYGYTF; DNA: TGTGCCAGCTCCCCTGGCAGGGGGATTAACTATGGCTACACCTTC
size: -; J: TRBJ2-2; D: -; V: TRBV29-1; CDR3: CSVAVLTGELFF; DNA: TGCAGCGTTGCGGTCCTCACCGGGGAGCTGTTTTTT
size: -; J: TRBJ2-7; D: TRBD2; V: TRBV11-2; CDR3: CASSLGLAGGRETEQYF; DNA: TGTGCCAGCAGCTTGGGACTAGCGGGGGGTCGGGAGACGGAGCAGTACTTC
size: -; J: TRBJ1-1; D: TRBD1; V: TRBV5-1; CDR3: CASSLLGDSRNTEAFF; DNA: TGCGCCAGCAGCTTGCTGGGGGACAGTCGTAACACTGAAGCTTTCTTT
size: -; J: TRBJ1-3; D: -; V: TRBV6-5; CDR3: CAAGLSGVAGNTIYF; DNA: TGTGCCGCGGGCCTGAGTGGGGTAGCTGGAAACACCATATATTTT
size: -; J: TRBJ2-7; D: -; V: TRBV28; CDR3: CASSFREQYF; DNA: TGTGCCAGCAGTTTCCGGGAGCAGTACTTC
size: -; J: TRBJ2-1; D: -; V: TRBV30; CDR3: CAWSVLIEQFF; DNA: TGTGCCTGGAGTGTACTAATTGAGCAGTTCTTC
size: -; J: TRBJ1-4; D: TRBD1; V: TRBV18; CDR3: CASSSRTGGREKLFF; DNA: TGTGCCAGCTCATCCCGGACAGGGGGAAGAGAAAAACTGTTTTTT
size: -; J: TRBJ2-7; D: -; V: TRBV9; CDR3: CASSASGKQGGSYEQYF; DNA: TGTGCCAGCAGCGCGTCCGGGAAGCAGGGGGGCTCCTACGAGCAGTACTTC
size: -; J: TRBJ2-5; D: -; V: TRBV24-1; CDR3: CATSRGPETQYF; DNA: TGTGCCACCAGTAGGGGTCCAGAGACCCAGTACTTC
size: -; J: TRBJ1-5; D: -; V: TRBV10-3; CDR3: CAISEGRRPQPQHF; DNA: TGTGCCATCAGTGAGGGTCGGAGACCTCAGCCCCAGCATTTT
size: -; J: TRBJ2-7; D: -; V: TRBV28; CDR3: CASGAGRYEQYF; DNA: TGTGCCAGCGGTGCCGGCCGCTACGAGCAGTACTTC
size: -; J: TRBJ2-5; D: TRBD2; V: TRBV7-7; CDR3: CASSLGRGAGETQYF; DNA: TGTGCTAGCAGCTTAGGGCGGGGGGCCGGGGAGACCCAGTACTTC
size: -; J: TRBJ1-3; D: -; V: TRBV7-2; CDR3: CASQPTGSGNTIYF; DNA: TGTGCCAGTCAACCTACAGGATCTGGAAACACCATATATTTT
size: -; J: TRBJ2-3; D: TRBD1; V: TRBV7-3; CDR3: CASSLQTGGTDTQYF; DNA: TGTGCCAGCAGCTTACAGACAGGGGGCACAGATACGCAGTATTTT
size: few; J: TRBJ1-5; D: -; V: TRBV24-1; CDR3: CATSDSGSYNQPQHF; DNA: TGTGCCACCAGTGATTCAGGGAGTTACAATCAGCCCCAGCATTTT
size: -; J: TRBJ2-7; D: TRBD1; V: TRBV9; CDR3: CASSVSGQSSYEQYF; DNA: TGTGCCAGCAGCGTGTCGGGACAGAGCTCCTACGAGCAGTACTTC
size: -; J: TRBJ1-3; D: TRBD1; V: TRBV6-5; CDR3: CASSSTGGYTIYF; DNA: TGTGCCAGCAGTTCGACAGGGGGTTACACCATATATTTT
size: -; J: TRBJ1-4; D: -; V: TRBV7-2; CDR3: CASSLGGTNEKLFF; DNA: TGTGCCAGCAGCTTAGGGGGAACTAATGAAAAACTGTTTTTT
size: -; J: TRBJ1-1; D: TRBD1; V: TRBV5-1; CDR3: CASSVDRGREAFF; DNA: TGCGCCAGCAGCGTAGACAGGGGACGTGAAGCTTTCTTT
size: -; J: TRBJ1-2; D: TRBD1; V: TRBV28; CDR3: CASNNEGTGGLYGYTF; DNA: TGTGCCAGCAACAACGAAGGAACAGGGGGCCTCTATGGCTACACCTTC
size: -; J: TRBJ1-4; D: TRBD1; V: TRBV2; CDR3: CASSYLSGTGVEKLFF; DNA: TGTGCCAGCAGTTACCTCTCCGGGACAGGCGTCGAAAAACTGTTTTTT
size: -; J: TRBJ2-7; D: -; V: TRBV19; CDR3: CASSIGSSPGEQYF; DNA: TGTGCCAGTAGTATCGGGTCATCACCGGGAGAGCAGTACTTC
size: -; J: TRBJ1-2; D: -; V: TRBV6-5; CDR3: CASSQASGLYGYTF; DNA: TGTGCCAGCAGTCAGGCATCAGGGCTCTATGGCTACACCTTC
size: -; J: TRBJ1-1; D: -; V: TRBV28; CDR3: CASKSPIPPEAFF; DNA: TGTGCCAGCAAAAGTCCCATTCCCCCGGAAGCTTTCTTT
size: -; J: TRBJ1-2; D: -; V: TRBV28; CDR3: CASSFSRGGYTF; DNA: TGTGCCAGCAGTTTCTCTCGGGGGGGCTACACCTTC
size: -; J: TRBJ1-4; D: TRBD1; V: TRBV19; CDR3: CASTKDRVGNEKLFF; DNA: TGTGCCAGTACCAAGGACAGGGTGGGAAATGAAAAACTGTTTTTT
size: once; J: TRBJ1-4; D: -; V: TRBV7-9; CDR3: CASSSLGGGFFNEKLFF; DNA: TGTGCCAGCAGCTCCTTAGGTGGCGGGTTCTTTAATGAAAAACTGTTTTTT
size: -; J: TRBJ1-2; D: -; V: TRBV4-2; CDR3: CASSQDPGFGYTF; DNA: TGTGCCAGCAGCCAAGATCCCGGGTTCGGCTACACCTTC
size: once; J: TRBJ2-3; D: -; V: TRBV4-2; CDR3: CASSQEQGSTDTQYF; DNA: TGTGCCAGCAGCCAAGAACAGGGAAGTACAGATACGCAGTATTTT
size: few; J: TRBJ1-3; D: -; V: TRBV27; CDR3: CASSRLSGNTIYF; DNA: TGTGCCAGCAGTCGCCTATCTGGAAACACCATATATTTT
size: -; J: TRBJ1-5; D: -; V: TRBV27; CDR3: CASSLTFNQPQHF; DNA: TGTGCCAGCAGTTTGACCTTCAATCAGCCCCAGCATTTT
size: -; J: TRBJ1-2; D: TRBD1; V: TRBV28; CDR3: CASRLGGGQGDYGYTF; DNA: TGTGCCAGCAGACTCGGCGGTGGACAGGGGGACTATGGCTACACCTTC
size: -; J: TRBJ1-1; D: -; V: TRBV6-5; CDR3: CASRTQTGNTEAFF; DNA: TGTGCCAGCAGAACACAGACAGGGAACACTGAAGCTTTCTTT
size: -; J: TRBJ1-2; D: -; V: TRBV12-5; CDR3: CASAPGRTYGYTF; DNA: TGTGCTAGTGCCCCGGGACGGACTTATGGCTACACCTTC
size: -; J: TRBJ2-7; D: -; V: TRBV28; CDR3: CASSFAVEQYF; DNA: TGTGCCAGCAGTTTTGCCGTCGAGCAGTACTTC
size: -; J: TRBJ1-2; D: TRBD1; V: TRBV29-1; CDR3: CSAGTGRSYGYTF; DNA: TGCAGCGCTGGGACAGGTAGATCGTATGGCTACACCTTC
size: once; J: TRBJ2-1; D: -; V: TRBV14; CDR3: CASSQDHQGRDEQFF; DNA: TGTGCCAGCAGCCAAGATCATCAGGGGCGGGATGAGCAGTTCTTC
size: few; J: TRBJ1-3; D: -; V: TRBV6-1; CDR3: CASSKEDSLSGNTIYF; DNA: TGTGCCAGCAGTAAAGAGGACAGTCTCTCTGGAAACACCATATATTTT
size: once; J: TRBJ1-2; D: TRBD1; V: TRBV30; CDR3: CAWSTRDRGSGGYTF; DNA: TGTGCCTGGAGTACACGGGACAGGGGGTCCGGGGGCTACACCTTC
size: once; J: TRBJ1-1; D: -; V: TRBV6-5; CDR3: CASPRAGASEAFF; DNA: TGTGCCAGCCCTCGGGCAGGGGCGAGTGAAGCTTTCTTT
size: few; J: TRBJ2-5; D: TRBD2; V: TRBV11-2; CDR3: CASSLRRAGGRAVETQYF; DNA: TGTGCCAGCAGCCTTAGACGAGCGGGGGGGCGAGCCGTGGAGACCCAGTACTTC
size: -; J: TRBJ1-3; D: -; V: TRBV11-2; CDR3: CASSFPPGTGNTIYF; DNA: TGTGCCAGCAGCTTTCCCCCTGGAACTGGAAACACCATATATTTT
size: -; J: TRBJ1-1; D: TRBD1; V: TRBV25-1; CDR3: CASSNYRGTEAFF; DNA: TGTGCCAGCAGTAATTACAGGGGGACTGAAGCTTTCTTT
size: -; J: TRBJ2-7; D: TRBD1; V: TRBV5-5; CDR3: CASSWTGGSYEQYF; DNA: TGTGCCAGCAGCTGGACAGGGGGATCCTACGAGCAGTACTTC
size: -; J: TRBJ2-2; D: -; V: TRBV7-2; CDR3: CASSRDANTGELFF; DNA: TGTGCCAGCAGCCGGGACGCGAACACCGGGGAGCTGTTTTTT
size: -; J: TRBJ1-2; D: -; V: TRBV5-6; CDR3: CASSLVGHLNYGYTF; DNA: TGTGCCAGCAGCTTGGTCGGGCACCTGAACTATGGCTACACCTTC
size: -; J: TRBJ1-1; D: -; V: TRBV28; CDR3: CASSFSQASAEAFF; DNA: TGTGCCAGCAGTTTCAGCCAGGCCTCGGCTGAAGCTTTCTTT
size: -; J: TRBJ1-1; D: TRBD1; V: TRBV3-1/TRBV3-2; CDR3: CASSPYGTGVLTEAFF; DNA: TGTGCCAGCAGCCCCTACGGAACAGGGGTATTAACTGAAGCTTTCTTT
size: once; J: TRBJ2-7; D: TRBD1; V: TRBV6-5; CDR3: CASSRLPRGFYEQYF; DNA: TGTGCCAGCAGCCGCCTTCCCAGGGGGTTCTACGAGCAGTACTTC
size: -; J: TRBJ2-3; D: -; V: TRBV3-1/TRBV3-2; CDR3: CASSKRGGAGTDTQYF; DNA: TGTGCCAGCAGTAAAAGGGGGGGGGCCGGCACAGATACGCAGTATTTT
size: few; J: TRBJ1-2; D: TRBD1; V: TRBV18; CDR3: CASSPSHISGQILYGYTF; DNA: TGTGCCAGCTCACCATCTCACATCTCGGGACAGATCCTCTATGGCTACACCTTC
size: -; J: TRBJ1-1; D: -; V: TRBV5-5; CDR3: CASSLRTSAGNTEAFF; DNA: TGTGCCAGCAGCTTACGGACTTCCGCGGGGAACACTGAAGCTTTCTTT